This T cell receptor beta chain was recorded in a study of patients and donors after allogeneic stem cell transplantation. In its sample, this clonotype was seen a few times. One entry per CDR3 protein, called by TCRdb with MiXCR from the RT-PCR reads. The sample shows about a million distinct CDR3 sequences, roughly 18% of them seen only once. The receptor comes from a human donor who was either an allogeneic HSCT recipient or a stem cell or donor lymphocyte infusion donor (not recorded which). It is not recorded whose cells these are; they may come from a transplant donor. Input material: blood, either unsorted or a sorted T cell fraction (not recorded which).

DNA of the CDR3: TGCAGCGTTGGAGATCGGGTCCGCTACGAGCAGTACTTC. Its protein product is CSVGDRVRYEQYF. The chain joins TRBV29-1 to TRBJ2-7; no clear D gene. Trimming took off 4 bases at V and 3 bases at J, with 13 bases between the two ends. The germline CDR1 and CDR2 sequences are SQVTM and ANQGSEA. This CDR3 contains 13 residues.